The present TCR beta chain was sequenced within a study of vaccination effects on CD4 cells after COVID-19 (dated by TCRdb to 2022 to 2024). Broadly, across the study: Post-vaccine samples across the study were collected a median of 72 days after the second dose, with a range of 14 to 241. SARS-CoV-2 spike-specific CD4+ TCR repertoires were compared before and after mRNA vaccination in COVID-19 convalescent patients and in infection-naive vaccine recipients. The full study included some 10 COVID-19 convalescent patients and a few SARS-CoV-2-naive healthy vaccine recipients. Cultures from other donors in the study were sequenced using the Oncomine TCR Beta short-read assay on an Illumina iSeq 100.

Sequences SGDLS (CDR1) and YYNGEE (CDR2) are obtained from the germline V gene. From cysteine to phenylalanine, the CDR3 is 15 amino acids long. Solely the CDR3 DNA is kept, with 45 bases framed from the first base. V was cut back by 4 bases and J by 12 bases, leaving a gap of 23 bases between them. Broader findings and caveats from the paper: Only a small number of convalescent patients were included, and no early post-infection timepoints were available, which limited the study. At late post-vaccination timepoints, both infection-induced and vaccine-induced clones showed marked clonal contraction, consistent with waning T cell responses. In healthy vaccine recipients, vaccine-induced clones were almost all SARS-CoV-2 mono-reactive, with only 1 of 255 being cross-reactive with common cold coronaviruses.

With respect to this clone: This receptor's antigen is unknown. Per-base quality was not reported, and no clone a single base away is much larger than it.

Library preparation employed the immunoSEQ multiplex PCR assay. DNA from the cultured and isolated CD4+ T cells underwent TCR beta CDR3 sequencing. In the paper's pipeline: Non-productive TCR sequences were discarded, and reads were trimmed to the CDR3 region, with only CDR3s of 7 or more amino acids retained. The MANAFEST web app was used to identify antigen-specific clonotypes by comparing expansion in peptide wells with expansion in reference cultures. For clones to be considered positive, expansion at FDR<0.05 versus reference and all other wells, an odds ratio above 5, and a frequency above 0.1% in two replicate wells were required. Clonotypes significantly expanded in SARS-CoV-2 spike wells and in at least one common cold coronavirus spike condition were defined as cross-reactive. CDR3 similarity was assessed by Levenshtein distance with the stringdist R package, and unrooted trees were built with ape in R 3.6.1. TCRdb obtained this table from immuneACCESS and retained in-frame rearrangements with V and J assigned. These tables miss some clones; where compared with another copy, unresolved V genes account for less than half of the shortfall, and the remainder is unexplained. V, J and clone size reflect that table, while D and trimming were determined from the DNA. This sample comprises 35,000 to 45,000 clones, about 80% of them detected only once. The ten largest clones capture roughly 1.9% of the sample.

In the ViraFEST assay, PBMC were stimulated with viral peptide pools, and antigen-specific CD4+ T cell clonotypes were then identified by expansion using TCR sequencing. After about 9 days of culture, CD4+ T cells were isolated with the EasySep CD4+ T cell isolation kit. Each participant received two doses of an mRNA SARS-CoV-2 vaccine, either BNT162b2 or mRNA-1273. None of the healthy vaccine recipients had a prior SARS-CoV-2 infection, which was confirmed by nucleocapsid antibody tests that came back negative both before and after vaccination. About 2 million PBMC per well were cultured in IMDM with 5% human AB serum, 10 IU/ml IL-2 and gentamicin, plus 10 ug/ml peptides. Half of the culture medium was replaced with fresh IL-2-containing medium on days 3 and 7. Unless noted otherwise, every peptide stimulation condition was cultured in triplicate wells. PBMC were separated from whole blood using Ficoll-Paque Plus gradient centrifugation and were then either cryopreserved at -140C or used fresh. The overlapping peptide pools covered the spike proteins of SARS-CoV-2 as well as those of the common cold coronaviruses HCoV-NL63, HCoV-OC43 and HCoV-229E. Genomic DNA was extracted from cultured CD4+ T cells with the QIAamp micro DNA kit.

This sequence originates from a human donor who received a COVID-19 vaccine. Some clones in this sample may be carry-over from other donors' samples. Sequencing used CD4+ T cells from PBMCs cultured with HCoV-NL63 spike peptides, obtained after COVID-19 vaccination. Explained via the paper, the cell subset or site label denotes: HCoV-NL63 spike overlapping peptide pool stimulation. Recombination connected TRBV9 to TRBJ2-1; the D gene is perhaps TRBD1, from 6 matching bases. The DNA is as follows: TGTGCCAGCAGCCCCCTGGGGGCTCTTGGAACTACGCAGTTCTTC. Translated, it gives CASSPLGALGTTQFF.